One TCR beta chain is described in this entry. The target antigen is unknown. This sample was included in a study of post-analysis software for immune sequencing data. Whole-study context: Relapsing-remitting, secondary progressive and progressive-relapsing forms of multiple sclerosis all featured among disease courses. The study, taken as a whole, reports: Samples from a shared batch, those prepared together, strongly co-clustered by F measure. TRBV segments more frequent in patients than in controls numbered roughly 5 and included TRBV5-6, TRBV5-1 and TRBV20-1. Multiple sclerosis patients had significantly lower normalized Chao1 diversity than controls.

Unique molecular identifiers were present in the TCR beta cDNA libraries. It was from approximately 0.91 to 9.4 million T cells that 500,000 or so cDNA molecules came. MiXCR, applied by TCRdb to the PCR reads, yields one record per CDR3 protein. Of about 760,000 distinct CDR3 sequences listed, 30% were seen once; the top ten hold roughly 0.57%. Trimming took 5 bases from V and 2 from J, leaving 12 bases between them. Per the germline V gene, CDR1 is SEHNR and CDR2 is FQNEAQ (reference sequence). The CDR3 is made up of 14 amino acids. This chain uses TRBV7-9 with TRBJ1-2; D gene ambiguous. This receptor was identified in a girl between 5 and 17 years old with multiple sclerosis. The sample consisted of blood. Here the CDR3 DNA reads TGTGCCAGCAGCGTAGAGACCGCAAACTATGGCTACACCTTC. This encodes CASSVETANYGYTF.